The subject of this entry is one T cell receptor beta chain. The antigen is undetermined. This record belongs to a study of shared clonotypes between healthy human individuals. Study-level points and caveats: Generation probabilities were higher for clonotypes shared across all four sorted-subset donors than for unshared ones.

Sequencing was performed with immunoSEQ multiplex PCR; in TCRdb, only in-frame clones are kept and a portion is missing. The sample lists about 2.2 million clones; about 93% were seen once. Positively selected for CCR7, the CD45RO-negative cells used as naive CD8 cells excluded terminally differentiated effector memory CD45RA+ cells. The donor population consisted of healthy HIV-negative adults with no recent acute infections or vaccinations. CDR1 SGDLS and CDR2 YYNGEE come from the germline V gene. The CDR3 length is 16 residues. Deletions cut 0 bases from V and 0 bases from J, with 11 bases between.

V and J are TRBV9 and TRBJ2-3; D is unclear. Sequencing was carried out using naive CD8+ T cells from PBMCs. The source of this sequence is a man aged 18-30 years in good health. Some clones in this sample may be carry-over from other donors' samples. CDR3 DNA sequence: TGTGCCAGCAGCGTAGAAGACGGTTCTAGCACAGATACGCAGTATTTT. Translating it yields CASSVEDGSSTDTQYF. Full variable domain (remainder filled in from reference TRBV9 and TRBJ2-3): DSGVTQTPKHLITATGQRVTLRCSPRSGDLSVYWYQQSLDQGLQFLIQYYNGEERAKGNILERFSAQQFPDLHSELNLSSLELGDSALYFCASSVEDGSSTDTQYFGPGTRLTVL.